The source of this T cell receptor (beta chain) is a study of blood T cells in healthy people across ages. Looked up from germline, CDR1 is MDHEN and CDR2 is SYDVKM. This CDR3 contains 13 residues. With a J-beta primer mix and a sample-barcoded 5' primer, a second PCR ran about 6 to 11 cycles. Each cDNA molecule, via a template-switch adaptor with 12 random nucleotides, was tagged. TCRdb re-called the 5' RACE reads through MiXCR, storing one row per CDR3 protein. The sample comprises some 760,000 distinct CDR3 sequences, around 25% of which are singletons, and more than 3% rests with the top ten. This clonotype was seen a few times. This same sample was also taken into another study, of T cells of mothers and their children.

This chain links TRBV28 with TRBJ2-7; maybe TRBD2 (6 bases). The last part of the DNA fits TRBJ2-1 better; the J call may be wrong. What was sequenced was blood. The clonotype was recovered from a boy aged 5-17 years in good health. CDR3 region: CASSLGTRTEQFF. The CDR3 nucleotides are TGTGCCAGCAGTTTAGGGACTCGTACTGAGCAGTTCTTC.